The 5 T cell receptor beta chains reported below all come from one sample, sequenced in a study of shared clonotypes between healthy human individuals. Only in-frame clones appear in the TCRdb table, and some are missing; sequencing was by immunoSEQ multiplex PCR. The sample carries approximately 2.5 million clones, just over 90% recorded once. The sample taken for sequencing was naive CD4+ T cells sorted from blood. Sample subset: CD45RA+ positively selected. These receptors were obtained from a man aged 18 to 29 in good health.

This chain joins TRBV6-5 and TRBJ1-3; no clear D. Germline assignment: CDR1 MNHEY and CDR2 SVGAGI. Trimming pared 7 bases from V and 0 bases from J, leaving 10 bases between. This CDR3 contains 14 residues. The CDR3 DNA sequence: TGTGCCAGCAAAGAGGAGCTCTCTGGAAACACCATATATTTT. It is translated as CASKEELSGNTIYF.

On this clone itself: Other DNA sequences in the sample encode the same CDR3. The chain carries TRBV18 and TRBJ2-7, with TRBD2 as a possible D gene (6 bases). The germline V gene encodes CDR1 KGHSH and CDR2 LQKENI. The V end lost 6 bases, the J end lost 1 base, and 13 bases lay between the germline ends. This CDR3 is built from 14 residues. As DNA, the CDR3 is TGTGCCAGCTCCTCCACCGGAGGGTCCTACGAGCAGTACTTC. It specifies CASSSTGGSYEQYF.

V gene TRBV6-6 combines with J gene TRBJ1-6; TRBD1 matches 9 bases. Germline V CDR1 and CDR2: MNHNY, SVGAGI (reference sequence). The CDR3 totals 16 residues. The V segment lost 7 bases and the J segment 3 bases; nucleotides outside the gene matches: 7. CDR3 amino acids: CASTVQGAGYNSPLHF. CDR3 DNA: TGTGCCAGCACCGTACAGGGGGCTGGCTATAATTCACCCCTCCACTTT.

V and J are TRBV19 and TRBJ2-5; 9 positions match TRBD1. The end of the DNA fits TRBJ2-7 better, so the J call may be wrong. There are 15 residues in the CDR3. Germline assignment: CDR1 LNHDA and CDR2 SQIVND (reference sequence). Here the CDR3 reads CASSSTGGASYEQYF. In DNA, the CDR3 is TGTGCCAGTAGCTCGACAGGGGGAGCCTCCTACGAGCAGTACTTC.

The chain links TRBV14 to TRBJ1-4, with D perhaps matching TRBD1 (6 bases). The CDR3 is 18 residues long. The germline V and J ends were trimmed by 4 bases and 0 bases, with 18 bases remaining between them. The V gene's germline CDR1 is SGHDN and CDR2 FVKESK. CDR3 sequence (DNA): TGTGCCAGCAGCCTCCGACGCCCAGGGGTTGCAACTAATGAAAAACTGTTTTTT. Amino acid sequence: CASSLRRPGVATNEKLFF.